The rows below give T cell receptor beta chains drawn from one sample of a study of blood T cell repertoires in COVID-19. Repertoires were generated with immunoSEQ multiplex PCR, while TCRdb's copy carries only in-frame clones and drops some. Found here are under 250,000 clones, around 80% of them singletons; the top ten hold more than 10%. Sequenced: peripheral blood. The receptor set was obtained from a human donor in a cohort sampled during active COVID-19. Each CDR3 is given with its conserved first and last residue. D genes are given only for firm matches. Clone size is shown for a subset of rows, as once, few, many or a class of expanded clone.

V	D	J	size	DNA	CDR3
TRBV30	.	TRBJ1-4	.	TGTGCCTGGGCGTCGGGGGGACGGAGTAATGAAAAACTGTTTTTT	CAWASGGRSNEKLFF
TRBV29-1	TRBD1	TRBJ1-1	.	TGCAGCGGCCGGGACAGGGTAGCGAACACTGAAGCTTTCTTT	CSGRDRVANTEAFF
TRBV4-3	.	TRBJ2-5	.	TGCGCCAGCAGCCAAGTAGCTGCGGAGACCCAGTACTTC	CASSQVAAETQYF
TRBV28	.	TRBJ2-3	.	TGTGCCAGCAGCTCGATGAGGGTTAGCACAGATACGCAGTATTTT	CASSSMRVSTDTQYF
TRBV5-6	TRBD1	TRBJ2-5	many	TGTGCCAGCAGCCTGCGGACAGGGGAGACCCAGTACTTC	CASSLRTGETQYF
TRBV7-9	TRBD1	TRBJ1-1	.	TGTGCCAGCAGCCGGGACAGCTTTTCTGAAGCTTTCTTT	CASSRDSFSEAFF
TRBV7-2	.	TRBJ1-6	.	TGTGCCAGCAGCCCCAGGACCGCGGAGGTCTTTGCTTCACCCCTCCACTTT	CASSPRTAEVFASPLHF
TRBV5-4	.	TRBJ2-3	once	TGTGCCAGCAGCTTGGGTGGGGGCCTTAGCACAGATACGCAGTATTTT	CASSLGGGLSTDTQYF
TRBV6-5	TRBD2	TRBJ2-1	.	TGTGCCAGCATCGGCGCGGGGGCCTACAATGAGCAGTTCTTC	CASIGAGAYNEQFF
TRBV4-3	.	TRBJ2-7	once	TGCGCCAGCAGCCTCTCTCCCCTAAGCCCCTACGAGCAGTACTTC	CASSLSPLSPYEQYF
TRBV18	TRBD2	TRBJ2-7	.	TGTGCCAGCTCCCTCCGGGGGGATTCCTACGAGCAGTACTTC	CASSLRGDSYEQYF
TRBV11-3	.	TRBJ2-7	.	TGTGCCAGCAGCAAGGACAGATGGAGCGAGCAGTACTTC	CASSKDRWSEQYF
TRBV6-4	TRBD1	TRBJ2-4	.	TGTGCCAGCAGTGCGGGACAGGGGAAAAACATTCAGTACTTC	CASSAGQGKNIQYF
TRBV7-2	.	TRBJ2-2	.	TGTGCCAGCGCGCAGTCGTCTGGGGGGACCGGGGAGCTGTTTTTT	CASAQSSGGTGELFF
TRBV6-5	.	TRBJ2-2	.	TGTGCCACCTCTTGGGGGGGGCCCGACACCGGGGAGCTGTTTTTT	CATSWGGPDTGELFF
TRBV4-1	.	TRBJ2-7	.	TGCGCCAGCAGCCAAGATCAGGCAGCTCGGCAGTACTTC	CASSQDQAARQYF
TRBV5-1	TRBD2	TRBJ2-5	few	TGCGCCAGCAGCTTTGCGGGAGGCGAGCAGACCCAGTACTTC	CASSFAGGEQTQYF
TRBV3-1/TRBV3-2	TRBD1	TRBJ2-1	.	TGTGCCAGCAGCCAAGAAGGGACAGGTATTTACAATGAGCAGTTCTTC	CASSQEGTGIYNEQFF
TRBV15	TRBD1	TRBJ1-1	.	TGTGCCACCAGCAAGACAGGGGGCGGCACTGAAGCTTTCTTT	CATSKTGGGTEAFF
TRBV7-2	TRBD2	TRBJ2-3	many	TGTGCCAGCAGCTTAGGGACTAGCGGGGGGGCTATAGATACGCAGTATTTT	CASSLGTSGGAIDTQYF
TRBV28	.	TRBJ1-5	.	TGTGCCAGCAGTTTGGAGTCCACTGCGCCCCAGCATTTT	CASSLESTAPQHF
TRBV11-3	TRBD1	TRBJ2-1	.	TGTGCCAGCAGCTCCGGGACAGGGGGATCCTACAATGAGCAGTTCTTC	CASSSGTGGSYNEQFF
TRBV2	TRBD1	TRBJ1-6	.	TGTGCCAGCAGTGGACAGGGTCGGGGTTCACCCCTCCACTTT	CASSGQGRGSPLHF
TRBV21-1	.	TRBJ2-1	few	TGTGCCAGCTCTCGAGTGGGGGGGCTCCACAATGAGCAGTTCTTC	CASSRVGGLHNEQFF
TRBV28	TRBD2	TRBJ2-7	.	TGTGCCAGCAGTTACAAGCGGGGGGCCACCTACGAGCAGTACTTC	CASSYKRGATYEQYF
TRBV11-2	.	TRBJ2-2	.	TGTGCCAGCAGCTCAAGACTAGCCGGGGAGCTGTTTTTT	CASSSRLAGELFF
TRBV7-2	.	TRBJ1-1	once	TGTGCCAGCAGCCTATCTCGGGACACTGAAGCTTTCTTT	CASSLSRDTEAFF
TRBV29-1	.	TRBJ2-6	once	TGCAGCGCTGGGGGGGGACAGGAAAACGTCCTGACTTTC	CSAGGGQENVLTF
TRBV29-1	TRBD1	TRBJ2-7	.	TGCAGCGTGAAACCGGGACAGGGAGACTCCTACGAGCAGTACTTC	CSVKPGQGDSYEQYF
TRBV7-7	TRBD2	TRBJ2-7	few	TGTGCTAGCAGCAAAGCGGGAGTTCTCGAGCAGTACTTC	CASSKAGVLEQYF
TRBV2	.	TRBJ2-1	.	TGTGCCAGCAGTGAAGCCCGGGACAATGAGCAGTTCTTC	CASSEARDNEQFF
TRBV9	.	TRBJ2-3	few	TGTGCCAGCAGCGTATCCCCCCACCCTGGGTCTAGCAGGAGCACAGATACGCAGTATTTT	CASSVSPHPGSSRSTDTQYF
TRBV19	.	TRBJ1-5	.	TGTGCCAGTAGTATAGATCGGGGTAGCCAGCATTTT	CASSIDRGSQHF
TRBV5-4	.	TRBJ2-7	.	TGTGCCAGCAGCTTCTCTGGCAGCTACGAGCAGTACTTC	CASSFSGSYEQYF
TRBV6-5	TRBD2	TRBJ2-3	.	TGTGCCAGCATGGATCTGGCGGGAGGATCGGATACGCAGTATTTT	CASMDLAGGSDTQYF
TRBV19	TRBD2	TRBJ2-5	.	TGTGCCAGTAGTCCGATAGCGGGGGGGCCCGAGACCCAGTACTTC	CASSPIAGGPETQYF
TRBV29-1	.	TRBJ1-2	few	TGCAGCGTATTTGTGGGCAGCTATGGCTACACCTTC	CSVFVGSYGYTF
TRBV5-4	TRBD2	TRBJ2-1	.	TGTGCCACGGGACTAGCGGGTAACAATGAGCAGTTCTTC	CATGLAGNNEQFF
TRBV19	TRBD2	TRBJ2-2	once	TGTGCCAGTAGTATATTCGTCTGGACTAGCGGGAGAGGAACCGGGGAGCTGTTTTTT	CASSIFVWTSGRGTGELFF
TRBV9	TRBD2	TRBJ2-6	.	TGTGCCAGCAGCGTGGGTCCGCGGGGGTCCGGGGCCAACGTCCTGACTTTC	CASSVGPRGSGANVLTF
TRBV3-1/TRBV3-2	TRBD1	TRBJ2-1	.	TGTGCCAGCAGCCAACTTCGGGACAGGGGGGTCATTTTCTTC	CASSQLRDRGVIFF
TRBV5-1	.	TRBJ2-1	.	TGCGCCAGCAGCTTGGATCCCGGGAGCTCCTACAATGAGCAGTTCTTC	CASSLDPGSSYNEQFF
TRBV19	TRBD2	TRBJ2-5	.	TGTGCCAGTAGTATAGCGGCGGGAGGGGGAGAGACCCAGTACTTC	CASSIAAGGGETQYF
TRBV6-6	TRBD1	TRBJ2-1	.	TGTGCCAGCAACTCCCGCCGGACAGGAGACAATGAGCAGTTCTTC	CASNSRRTGDNEQFF
TRBV14	.	TRBJ1-4	.	TGTGCCAGCAGCCAAGTCCAAGTCGGTGAAAAACTGTTTTTT	CASSQVQVGEKLFF
TRBV10-3	.	TRBJ1-1	.	TGTGCCATCACTAACCGGGACAAGGGGACTGAAGCTTTCTTT	CAITNRDKGTEAFF
TRBV6-1	TRBD1	TRBJ2-7	.	TGTGCCAGCAGTGAGTACAGGGGGTACGAGCAGTACTTC	CASSEYRGYEQYF
TRBV19	.	TRBJ2-5	.	TGTGCCAGTAGTATTGGGGGGAAAGAGACCCAGTACTTC	CASSIGGKETQYF
TRBV27	.	TRBJ2-5	.	TGTGCCAGCAGTTTATTCTCGGGGTTGGGACAAGAGACCCAGTACTTC	CASSLFSGLGQETQYF
TRBV4-2	.	TRBJ1-5	.	TGTGCCAGCAGCCAAGGGGCAGGGGAAAAGCCCCAGCATTTT	CASSQGAGEKPQHF
TRBV29-1	TRBD1	TRBJ1-2	.	TGCAGCGTTGGGCGACAGGGGGCTCGTGGCTACACCTTC	CSVGRQGARGYTF
TRBV5-1	TRBD2	TRBJ2-7	.	TGCGCCAGCAGCTTGAGCGGGGGGGCTTCCTACGAGCAGTACTTC	CASSLSGGASYEQYF
TRBV4-2	.	TRBJ1-1	.	TGTGCCAGCAGCCCAGATGGCCCGGGGGGGGCGGCCACTGAAGCTTTCTTT	CASSPDGPGGAATEAFF
TRBV4-2	.	TRBJ1-1	few	TGTGCCAGCAGCCAAGGGCATGGTGAGAACACTGAAGCTTTCTTT	CASSQGHGENTEAFF
TRBV14	.	TRBJ2-3	.	TGTGCCAGCAGCCGAGTTGCGTCCCCGACGCAGTATTTT	CASSRVASPTQYF